This T cell receptor (beta chain) was sequenced for a study of blood T cell repertoires in COVID-19. Background on the study: Material from acute and convalescent COVID-19 was sourced from the United States, Italy and Spain. From T cells, B-cell-depleted T cells, or PBMCs came the material, which was cDNA or gDNA.

This CDR3 has 16 amino acids. In germline, CDR1 is SGHNT, CDR2 YYREEE (reference sequence). V lost 4 bases and J lost 4; bases outside the gene matches: 6. Original processing methods: Estimation of nucleated cell counts was performed using reference gene primer amplification. Clones were sequenced by immunoSEQ multiplex PCR, and TCRdb holds only the in-frame ones, with some missing. D and trimming were read from the DNA, whereas the V and J calls and clone size are those reported in that table. This sample has around 130,000 clones, with 70% to 90% found just once. The chain is built from TRBV5-4 and TRBJ2-3, with TRBD2 matching over 13 bases. Sequences were obtained from peripheral blood. The sequence derives from a man between 65 and 85 years old with active COVID-19. This CDR3 reads CASSATSGRRADTQYF. CDR3 DNA: TGTGCCAGCAGCGCGACTAGCGGGAGGCGGGCAGATACGCAGTATTTT.